This T cell receptor beta chain stems from a study of CD8 T cell repertoires and HIV-1 epitope variants. Overall study context: Separate wells received one of Twenty-five Gag or Nef variant peptides. Separate from the cultures, 1M uncultured T cells served as baseline.

The method was immunoSEQ multiplex PCR; TCRdb's version includes in-frame clones alone and lacks a portion of them. The top ten clones hold roughly 25% of a sample with about 95,000 clones, roughly four fifths of them seen once. Trimming removed 0 bases at V and 0 bases at J, with 10 bases between. The CDR3 is 16 amino acids. CDR1 is SGDLS and CDR2 is YYNGEE in the germline V gene. The clonotype comes from a male donor with HIV. The chain links TRBV9 to TRBJ2-1; D is uncertain. The sequenced sample consisted of uncultured baseline CD8+ T cells from peripheral blood mononuclear cells (PBMCs). CDR3 residues: CASSVGPSSSYNEQFF. In nucleotides, the CDR3 is TGTGCCAGCAGCGTAGGGCCCTCAAGCTCCTACAATGAGCAGTTCTTC. The whole variable domain, filled in from reference TRBV9 and TRBJ2-1, reads DSGVTQTPKHLITATGQRVTLRCSPRSGDLSVYWYQQSLDQGLQFLIQYYNGEERAKGNILERFSAQQFPDLHSELNLSSLELGDSALYFCASSVGPSSSYNEQFFGPGTRLTVL.